The following is a TCR beta chain sequence with its context. Antigen: not known. Germline CDR1 MNHEY, CDR2 SVGAGI. This CDR3 region has 14 residues. V lost 6 bases to trimming and J lost 2 bases, with 11 bases between them. The data belong to a study of T cell responses to AZD1222 COVID-19 vaccine. Study-wide results and caveats: At study baseline, merely a handful of AZD1222 recipients were seropositive. Donors in the cohort were predominantly white British and more often female, and clonal diversity was possibly underestimated. Unmutated regions of variants are reportedly targeted by nearly half of spike-specific TCRs. Spike regions recognized by vaccine-associated CD4 TCRs spanned the protein, led by 160-218 and 743-854.

The table came from immunoSEQ multiplex PCR; TCRdb's copy has only in-frame clones and leaves some out. The data show 80,000 to 95,000 clones, about 90% seen once. The J gene is TRBJ1-3, the V gene TRBV6-5; possible D gene TRBD1, 5 bases. The sample consisted of peripheral blood, taken on day 0 of MenACWY control vaccination. This TCR came from an adult in good health. The DNA for the CDR3 is TGTGCCAGCAGCCGGGGCGGGGCTGGAAACACCATATATTTT. Translating gives CASSRGGAGNTIYF.